The 2 T cell receptor beta chains below were found in one sample sequenced in a study of identical twins. One entry per CDR3 protein results from TCRdb running MiXCR on the 5' RACE reads. The sample includes around 1.7 million distinct CDR3 sequences, about 32% of them seen just once. Sequenced material: cord blood. The receptors here all came from a newborn girl in good health.

V gene TRBV27 combines with J gene TRBJ1-2, with a possible D match to TRBD1 (5 bases). This CDR3 is built from 15 residues. Germline CDR1 is MNHEY and CDR2 is SMNVEV (reference sequence). Trimming shortened V by 3 bases and J by 7 bases, and 18 bases separated the two germline ends. This CDR3 reads CASSFLGTGFPGYTF. The CDR3 nucleotides are TGTGCCAGCAGTTTTCTTGGAACAGGTTTCCCTGGCTACACCTTC.

This clonotype was recorded a few times. The chain recombines TRBV5-1 with TRBJ1-1; D unresolved. The CDR3 consists of 15 residues. Trimming took 3 bases from V and 1 from J, leaving 13 bases between them. From germline, CDR1 is SGHRS and CDR2 YFSETQ. The CDR3 DNA is TGCGCCAGCAGCTCTACCGGACGGAGGAACACTGAAGCTTTCTTT. This sequence encodes CASSSTGRRNTEAFF.